The 14 T cell receptor beta chains below were found in one sample sequenced in a study of a mutant IDH1 vaccine in newly diagnosed glioma. Measured with immunoSEQ multiplex PCR; TCRdb has only the in-frame clones, and not every one. The sample records 9,500 to 13,000 clones, around 81% being singletons. No antigens are known for them. Indicated time point: week 47, end of study. Each dose delivered 300 ug of mutant IDH1 20-mer peptide subcutaneously with imiquimod. The sample was PBMCs, taken from a glioma patient whose treatment included an IDH1 peptide vaccine. Receptor source: a man aged 25-40 years with glioma.

This sequence joins TRBV11-1 and TRBJ2-7, with 13 bases matching TRBD2. The V and J ends lost 5 bases and 10 bases, in that order; junction bases with no gene match: 8. CDR1 is SGHAT, CDR2 FQDESV, per germline (reference sequence). The CDR3 sequence is 14 residues long. CDR3 nucleotides: TGTGCCAGCAGCCCCCGGACTAGCGGGAGTGGACAGTACTTC. Its protein product is CASSPRTSGSGQYF.

This chain links TRBV14 with TRBJ2-7; the D is unclear. V was cut by 3 bases and J by 5 bases, with 11 bases left in between. The CDR3 spans 13 residues. Looked up from germline, CDR1 is SGHDN and CDR2 is FVKESK. In nucleotides, the CDR3 is TGTGCCAGCAGCCATCTCGGCCGAAACGAGCAGTACTTC. This codes for CASSHLGRNEQYF.

This chain joins TRBV6-5 and TRBJ1-2, with 7 bases identical to TRBD1. Looked up from germline, CDR1 is MNHEY and CDR2 is SVGAGI. V gave up 6 bases and J gave up 8 bases; unmatched junction bases: 9. The CDR3 runs to 13 residues. The CDR3 DNA follows: TGTGCCAGCAGCCCCGACAGGGACGACGGCTACACCTTC. It specifies CASSPDRDDGYTF.

This clone was seen just once. The CDR3 region has the DNA TGCGCCAGCAGTGCTAGCGGGAGGGGCAATGAGCAGTTCTTC. Translating gives CASSASGRGNEQFF. The chain has TRBV10-2 and TRBJ2-1; 12 bases agree with TRBD2. Germline V gives CDR1 WSHSY, CDR2 SAAADI. Losses at the gene ends were 4 bases for V and 6 bases for J; bases not matched to a gene: 1. The CDR3 extends over 14 amino acids.

This chain joins TRBV11-2 and TRBJ2-7, with a possible D match to TRBD2 (6 bases). The CDR3 sequence is 15 residues long. V was pared by 6 bases and J by 0 bases, with 15 bases between. Germline V gives CDR1 SGHAT, CDR2 FQNNGV. CDR3: CASRKPGLSSYEQYF. The CDR3 DNA is TGTGCCAGCAGGAAACCGGGACTGAGCTCCTACGAGCAGTACTTC.

This chain connects TRBV7-7 to TRBJ2-5; TRBD2 matches at 10 bases. This CDR3 has 15 residues. Per the germline V gene, CDR1 is SSHAT and CDR2 is FNYEAQ (reference sequence). V lost 5 bases and J lost 4; bases outside the gene matches: 7. CDR3 region: CASSQAGGGGETQYF. The CDR3 DNA follows: TGTGCCAGCAGCCAAGCGGGAGGGGGGGGAGAGACCCAGTACTTC.

The chain links TRBV2 to TRBJ2-3; D is unclear. The CDR3 is 14 residues long. Germline CDR1 and CDR2: SNHLY and FYNNEI. Trimming removed 2 bases from V and 1 base from J, with 7 bases in between. The CDR3 DNA reads as TGTGCCAGCAGTGAACTGACTGGCACAGATACGCAGTATTTT. Protein product: CASSELTGTDTQYF.

The gene calls are TRBV21-1 and TRBJ2-5; TRBD2 is taken as the D call from the table, unchecked against the DNA. TRBV21-1 is an annotated pseudogene. This CDR3 region has 17 residues. The CDR3 protein is CASSKERAGGPRETQYF. The CDR3 bases are TGTGCCAGCAGCAAAGAAAGAGCGGGAGGGCCTCGCGAGACCCAGTACTTC.

J is TRBJ1-1 and V is TRBV5-1, with a tentative D call TRBD1 (6 bases). Germline V CDR1 and CDR2: SGHRS, YFSETQ. The CDR3 is 14 amino acids. V lost 7 bases, J lost 5 bases, and 18 bases lay in between. This CDR3 reads CASGQSLVSTEAFF. The CDR3 bases are TGCGCCAGCGGACAGTCCCTGGTGAGTACTGAAGCTTTCTTT.

The CDR3 loop reads CASSPAGDENIQYF. The CDR3 nucleotides are TGCGCCAGCAGTCCCGCAGGGGACGAAAACATTCAGTACTTC. The rearrangement uses TRBV4-1 and TRBJ2-4; tentatively, D is TRBD1 (6 bases). CDR1 and CDR2 from the germline V gene are MGHRA and YSYEKL. Deletions cut 6 bases from V and 5 bases from J, with 14 bases between. The CDR3 extends over 14 amino acids.

This chain uses TRBV5-4 with TRBJ1-5; no clear D. CDR3 length equals 16 residues. Germline loops: CDR1 SGHNT, CDR2 YYREEE (reference sequence). V was cut by 1 base and J by 0 bases, with 11 bases left in between. CDR3 sequence (DNA): TGTGCCAGCAGCTTGTGCCAGGAAGATAGCAATCAGCCCCAGCATTTT. Its translation: CASSLCQEDSNQPQHF.

This clone was seen a few times. The J gene is TRBJ1-1, the V gene TRBV10-3; perhaps TRBD1 as D (5 bases). Germline loops: CDR1 ENHRY, CDR2 SYGVKD. The CDR3 runs to 13 residues. V was trimmed by 7 bases and J by 1 base, leaving 10 bases between them. The CDR3 sequence is CAIIAQGNTEAFF. The CDR3 DNA reads as TGTGCCATCATAGCCCAGGGGAACACTGAAGCTTTCTTT.

J is TRBJ1-2 and V is TRBV20-1; unclear D gene. V gave up 6 bases and J gave up 5 bases, with 10 bases separating them. The CDR3 extends over 11 amino acids. Germline V gene sequence: CDR1 DFQATT, CDR2 SNEGSKA (reference sequence). The DNA of the CDR3 is TGCAGTGCCCCCGCTTGGTATGGCTACACCTTC. Protein sequence: CSAPAWYGYTF.

V usage is TRBV6-5 and J usage is TRBJ2-7; 7 nucleotides line up with TRBD2. Germline CDR1 is MNHEY and CDR2 is SVGAGI. This CDR3 comprises 13 residues. J gave up 2 bases and V 8 bases, and 6 bases lay outside the gene matches. This chain's CDR3 is CASFGEGPYEQYF. CDR3 DNA sequence: TGTGCCAGCTTTGGGGAGGGCCCCTACGAGCAGTACTTC.